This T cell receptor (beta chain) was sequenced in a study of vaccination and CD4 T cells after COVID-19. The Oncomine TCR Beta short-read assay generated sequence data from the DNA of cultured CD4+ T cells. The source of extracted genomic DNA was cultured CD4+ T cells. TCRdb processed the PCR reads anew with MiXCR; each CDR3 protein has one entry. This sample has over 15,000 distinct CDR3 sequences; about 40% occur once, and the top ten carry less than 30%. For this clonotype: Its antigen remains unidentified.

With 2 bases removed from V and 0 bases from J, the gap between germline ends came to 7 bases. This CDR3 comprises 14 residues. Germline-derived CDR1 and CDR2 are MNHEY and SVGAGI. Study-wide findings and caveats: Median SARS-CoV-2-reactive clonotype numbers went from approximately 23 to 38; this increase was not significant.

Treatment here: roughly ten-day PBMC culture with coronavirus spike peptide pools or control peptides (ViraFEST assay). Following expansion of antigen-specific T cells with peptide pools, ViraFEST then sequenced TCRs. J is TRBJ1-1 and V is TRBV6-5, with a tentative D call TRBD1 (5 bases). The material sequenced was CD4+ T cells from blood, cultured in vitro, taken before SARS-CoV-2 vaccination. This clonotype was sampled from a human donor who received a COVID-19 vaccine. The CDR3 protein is CASSYDSLNTEAFF. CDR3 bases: TGTGCCAGCAGTTACGACAGCTTGAACACTGAAGCTTTCTTT.